A selection of T cell receptor beta chains follows, all from one sample in a study of early T cells in non-severe SARS-CoV-2 infection. MiXCR was run by TCRdb on the 5' RACE reads, yielding one entry per CDR3 protein. Of 55,000 to 80,000 distinct CDR3 sequences in the sample, 11% were seen once. The specimen comprised whole blood, sampled at baseline. These receptors all stem from an adult who was a healthcare worker with PCR-confirmed SARS-CoV-2 infection or an uninfected control (not recorded which). The CDR3 runs from the conserved cysteine through the conserved F or W. The D gene is left open where the match is weak. Expanded clones are given a class, and other clones once, few, many or no size at all.

clone_size	d_call	v_call	j_call	cdr3_nt	cdr3_aa
NA	NA	TRBV29-1	TRBJ1-2	TGCAGCGAGGACGGCTACACCTTC	CSEDGYTF
few	NA	TRBV9	TRBJ1-1	TGTGCCAGCAGCATATCGTTCATGAACACTGAAGCTTTCTTT	CASSISFMNTEAFF
NA	TRBD2	TRBV3-1	TRBJ2-5	TGTGCCAGCAGCCTTATAGCGGGAGGCCGCGAGACCCAGTACTTC	CASSLIAGGRETQYF
many	NA	TRBV6-6	TRBJ2-1	TGTGCCAGCAGTTATGGGTCCCGATCCTACAATGAGCAGTTCTTC	CASSYGSRSYNEQFF
NA	NA	TRBV13	TRBJ2-1	TGTGCCAGCAGCCCGAGGCTAGCACATGAGCAGTTCTTC	CASSPRLAHEQFF
many	TRBD2	TRBV24-1	TRBJ2-1	TGTGCCACCAGTGATTTTGTCCTAGCGGGAGGGCAGTTCTTC	CATSDFVLAGGQFF
many	NA	TRBV7-2	TRBJ2-1	TGTGCCAGCATGAAACCGAAGCCACGGGATGAGCAGTTCTTC	CASMKPKPRDEQFF
NA	NA	TRBV6-2/TRBV6-3	TRBJ2-5	TGTGCCAGCAGCCTCGGAGCGCTACAAGAGACCCAGTACTTC	CASSLGALQETQYF
few	NA	TRBV6-4	TRBJ1-1	TGTGCCAGCAGGACGGGGATCATGAACACTGAAGCTTTCTTT	CASRTGIMNTEAFF
NA	NA	TRBV10-2	TRBJ1-4	TGCGCCACCCTGAAGGAGACATGGAATGAAAAACTGTTTTTT	CATLKETWNEKLFF
few	NA	TRBV5-1	TRBJ2-7	TGCGCCAGCAGCTTTGCCCGATCTTCATACATCCACGAGCAGTACTTC	CASSFARSSYIHEQYF
NA	TRBD2	TRBV11-2	TRBJ2-5	TGTGCCAGCAGCCGGCGGGGGGGCTCAGAGACCCAGTACTTC	CASSRRGGSETQYF
NA	NA	TRBV5-4	TRBJ2-5	TGTGCCAGCAGCTTTGGGCTCGGGCAAGAGACCCAGTACTTC	CASSFGLGQETQYF
few	NA	TRBV15	TRBJ1-4	TGTGCCACCAGCAGAGCAAGGATTGCAACTAATGAAAAACTGTTTTTT	CATSRARIATNEKLFF
NA	TRBD2	TRBV6-2/TRBV6-3	TRBJ2-2	TGTGCCAGCAGTCGCGGGAGGTCCGGGGAGCTGTTTTTT	CASSRGRSGELFF
few	TRBD1	TRBV29-1	TRBJ2-3	TGCAGCGCTGGGACAGGGGTCCCCCCAGATACGCAGTATTTT	CSAGTGVPPDTQYF
many	NA	TRBV7-9	TRBJ2-7	TGTGCCAGCAGCTTAGCCGGGACACACTCCTACGAGCAGTACTTC	CASSLAGTHSYEQYF
NA	NA	TRBV9	TRBJ2-2	TGTGCCAGCAGCGTAGGGGAAACCGGGGAGCTGTTTTTT	CASSVGETGELFF
few	TRBD2	TRBV7-8	TRBJ2-1	TGTGCCACCGGGGCTAGCGGTAGCTCCTACAATGAGCAGTTCTTC	CATGASGSSYNEQFF
few	NA	TRBV18	TRBJ1-2	TGTGCCAGCTCACCATTTGGGCTAGGGGGACGCTATGGCTACACCTTC	CASSPFGLGGRYGYTF
NA	NA	TRBV20-1	TRBJ2-6	TGCAGTGCTAGGGCGTCTGGGGCCAACGTCCTGACTTTC	CSARASGANVLTF
few	NA	TRBV11-2	TRBJ1-1	TGTGCCAGCAGAATCAGCAATTCAGGCGCTGAAGCTTTCTTT	CASRISNSGAEAFF
many	TRBD1	TRBV7-6	TRBJ1-1	TGTGCCAGCAGCCAAAAACCACAGGGGGCGGACACTGAAGCTTTCTTT	CASSQKPQGADTEAFF
many	TRBD2	TRBV3-1	TRBJ2-5	TGTGCCAGCAGCCCCCTGCGGACTAGCCAAGAGACCCAGTACTTC	CASSPLRTSQETQYF
NA	NA	TRBV7-2	TRBJ1-5	TGTGCCAGCAGCTTAGGAGGAGGGGCCATTCAGCCCCAGCATTTT	CASSLGGGAIQPQHF
NA	NA	TRBV4-1	TRBJ2-5	TGCGCCAGCAGCCAAGCGTGGGACAACCAAGAGACCCAGTACTTC	CASSQAWDNQETQYF
NA	NA	TRBV19	TRBJ2-1	TGTGCCAGTAGTTTTACGCGGCAGACCTACAATGAGCAGTTCTTC	CASSFTRQTYNEQFF
many	NA	TRBV12-3/TRBV12-4	TRBJ2-2	TGTGCCAGCAGTTTAGCGTTGGTGAGGTCCACCGGGGAGCTGTTTTTT	CASSLALVRSTGELFF
NA	NA	TRBV7-9	TRBJ2-2	TGTGCCAGCAGCCAGTACAGGGAGACCGGGGAGCTGTTTTTT	CASSQYRETGELFF
many	NA	TRBV6-1	TRBJ1-5	TGTGCCAGCAGTGCAAGAAGCAATCAGCCCCAGCATTTT	CASSARSNQPQHF
few	TRBD1	TRBV20-1	TRBJ2-7	TGCAGTGCTAGAGATGTAACAGGGGGAGGCGAGCAGTACTTC	CSARDVTGGGEQYF
NA	NA	TRBV12-3/TRBV12-4	TRBJ2-7	TGTGCCAGCAGTCCCAAGGGTGGTCCCTACGAGCAGTACTTC	CASSPKGGPYEQYF
few	NA	TRBV6-6	TRBJ1-3	TGTGCCAGCAAAACTCCTAGCTCGTCTGGAAACACCATATATTTT	CASKTPSSSGNTIYF
NA	NA	TRBV18	TRBJ2-7	TGTGCCAGCTCACCACGGGGGGCAATGGCCTACGAGCAGTACTTC	CASSPRGAMAYEQYF
NA	NA	TRBV30	TRBJ1-5	TGTGCCTGGAGCAAGGGGCGCAATCAGCCCCAGCATTTT	CAWSKGRNQPQHF
many	TRBD1	TRBV4-1	TRBJ2-7	TGCGCCAGCAGCCAAGCGGGACAGAAAGCCTACGAGCAGTACTTC	CASSQAGQKAYEQYF
many	NA	TRBV11-2	TRBJ2-5	TGTGCCAGCAGCCCCAACCTCCCGACTAGTCTTGAGACCCAGTACTTC	CASSPNLPTSLETQYF